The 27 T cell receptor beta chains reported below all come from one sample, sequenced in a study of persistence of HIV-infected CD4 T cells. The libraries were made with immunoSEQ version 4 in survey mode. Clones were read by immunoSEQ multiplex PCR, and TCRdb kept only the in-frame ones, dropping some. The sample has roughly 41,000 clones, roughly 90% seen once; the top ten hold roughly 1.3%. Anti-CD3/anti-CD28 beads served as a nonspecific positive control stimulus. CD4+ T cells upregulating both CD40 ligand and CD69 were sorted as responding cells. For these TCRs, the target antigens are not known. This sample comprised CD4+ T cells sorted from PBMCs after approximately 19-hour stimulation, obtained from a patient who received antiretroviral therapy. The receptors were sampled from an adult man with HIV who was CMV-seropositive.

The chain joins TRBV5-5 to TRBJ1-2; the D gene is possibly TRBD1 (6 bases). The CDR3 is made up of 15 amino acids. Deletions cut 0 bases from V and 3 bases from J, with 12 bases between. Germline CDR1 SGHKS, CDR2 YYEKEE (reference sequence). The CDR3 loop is CASSLVWGQDYGYTF. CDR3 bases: TGTGCCAGCAGCTTGGTTTGGGGGCAAGACTATGGCTACACCTTC. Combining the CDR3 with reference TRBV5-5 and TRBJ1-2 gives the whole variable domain DAGVTQSPTHLIKTRGQQVTLRCSPISGHKSVSWYQQVLGQGPQFIFQYYEKEERGRGNFPDRFSARQFPNYSSELNVNALLLGDSALYLCASSLVWGQDYGYTFGSGTRLTVV.

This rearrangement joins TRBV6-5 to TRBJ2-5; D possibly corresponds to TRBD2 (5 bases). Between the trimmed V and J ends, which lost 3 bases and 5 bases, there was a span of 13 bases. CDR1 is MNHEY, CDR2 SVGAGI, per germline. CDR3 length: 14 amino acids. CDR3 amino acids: CASSYYSPGETQYF. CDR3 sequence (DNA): TGTGCCAGCAGTTATTACTCCCCGGGGGAGACCCAGTACTTC.

The CDR3 DNA follows: TGTGCCAGCACAAGCGGGAGGCCTAGCACAGATACGCAGTATTTT. The encoded protein is CASTSGRPSTDTQYF. The rearrangement joins TRBV2 to TRBJ2-3, with 9 bases matching TRBD2. J was trimmed by 0 bases and V by 7 bases; bases with no gene match: 5. Looked up from germline, CDR1 is SNHLY and CDR2 is FYNNEI. The CDR3 loop spans 15 amino acids.

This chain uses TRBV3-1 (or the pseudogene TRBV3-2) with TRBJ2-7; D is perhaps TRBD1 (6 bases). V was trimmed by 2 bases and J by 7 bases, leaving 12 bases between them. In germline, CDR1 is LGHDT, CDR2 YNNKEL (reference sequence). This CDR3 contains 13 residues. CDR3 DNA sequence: TGTGCCAGCAGCCAAAGAGCGACAGGAGAGCAGTACTTC. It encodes CASSQRATGEQYF.

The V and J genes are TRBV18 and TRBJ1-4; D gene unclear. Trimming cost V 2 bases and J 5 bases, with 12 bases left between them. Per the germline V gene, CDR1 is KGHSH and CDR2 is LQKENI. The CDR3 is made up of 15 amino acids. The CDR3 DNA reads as TGTGCCAGCTCACCAAGTAACGGTCTGAATGAAAAACTGTTTTTT. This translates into CASSPSNGLNEKLFF.

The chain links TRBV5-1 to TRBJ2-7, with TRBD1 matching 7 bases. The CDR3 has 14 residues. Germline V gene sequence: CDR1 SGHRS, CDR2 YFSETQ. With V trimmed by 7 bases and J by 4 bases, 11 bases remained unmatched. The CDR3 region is CASAPGQPAYEQYF. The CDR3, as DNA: TGCGCCAGCGCACCGGGACAGCCAGCTTACGAGCAGTACTTC.

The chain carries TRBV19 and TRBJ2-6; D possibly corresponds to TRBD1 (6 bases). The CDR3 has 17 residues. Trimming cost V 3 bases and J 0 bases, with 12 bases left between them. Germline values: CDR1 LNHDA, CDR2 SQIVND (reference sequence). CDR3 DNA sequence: TGTGCCAGTAGTATCTTAGGGGGAGCCTCTGGGGCCAACGTCCTGACTTTC. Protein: CASSILGGASGANVLTF.

The CDR3 spells CASSQVRSDQPQHF. CDR3 DNA sequence: TGCGCCAGCAGCCAAGTACGGTCGGATCAGCCCCAGCATTTT. The chain employs TRBV4-1 and TRBJ1-5; the D is unclear. This CDR3 comprises 14 residues. Trimming removed 1 base from V and 5 bases from J, with 9 bases in between. The germline CDR1 and CDR2 sequences are MGHRA and YSYEKL.

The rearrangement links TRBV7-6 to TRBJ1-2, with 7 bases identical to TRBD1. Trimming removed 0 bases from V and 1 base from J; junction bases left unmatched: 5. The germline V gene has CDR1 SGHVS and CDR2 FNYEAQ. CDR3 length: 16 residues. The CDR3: CASSLAGGQHNYGYTF. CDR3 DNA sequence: TGTGCCAGCAGCTTAGCTGGGGGACAGCATAACTATGGCTACACCTTC.

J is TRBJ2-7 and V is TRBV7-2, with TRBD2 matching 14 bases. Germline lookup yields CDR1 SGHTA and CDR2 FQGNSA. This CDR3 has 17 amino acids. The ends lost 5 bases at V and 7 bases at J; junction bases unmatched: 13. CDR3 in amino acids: CASSTRTSGGSRDEQYF. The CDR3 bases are TGTGCCAGCAGCACCCGGACTAGCGGGGGGTCCCGGGATGAGCAGTACTTC.

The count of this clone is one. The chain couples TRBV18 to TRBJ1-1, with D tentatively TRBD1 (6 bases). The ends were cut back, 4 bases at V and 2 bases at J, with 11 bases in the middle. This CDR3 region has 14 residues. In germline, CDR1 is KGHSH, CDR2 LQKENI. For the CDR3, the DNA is TGTGCCAGCTCACGTGGACAGCCAAACACTGAAGCTTTCTTT. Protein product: CASSRGQPNTEAFF.

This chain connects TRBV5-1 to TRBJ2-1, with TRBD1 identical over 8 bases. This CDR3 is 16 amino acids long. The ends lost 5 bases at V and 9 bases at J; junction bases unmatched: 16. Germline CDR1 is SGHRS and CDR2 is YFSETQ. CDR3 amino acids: CASSPRTGFPNIEQFF. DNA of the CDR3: TGCGCCAGCAGTCCCAGGACAGGGTTCCCTAATATTGAGCAGTTCTTC.

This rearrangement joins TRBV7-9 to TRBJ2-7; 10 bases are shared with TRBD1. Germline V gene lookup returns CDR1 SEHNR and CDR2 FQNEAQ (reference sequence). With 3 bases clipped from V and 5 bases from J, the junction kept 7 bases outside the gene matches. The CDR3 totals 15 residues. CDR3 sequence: CASSLPGTGDHEQYF. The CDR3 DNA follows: TGTGCCAGCAGCTTGCCCGGGACAGGGGACCACGAGCAGTACTTC.

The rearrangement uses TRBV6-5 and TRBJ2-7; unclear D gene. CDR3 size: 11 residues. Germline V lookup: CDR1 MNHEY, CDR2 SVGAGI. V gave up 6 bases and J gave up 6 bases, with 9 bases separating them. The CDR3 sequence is CASRWIGEQYF. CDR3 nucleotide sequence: TGTGCCAGCAGGTGGATCGGCGAGCAGTACTTC.

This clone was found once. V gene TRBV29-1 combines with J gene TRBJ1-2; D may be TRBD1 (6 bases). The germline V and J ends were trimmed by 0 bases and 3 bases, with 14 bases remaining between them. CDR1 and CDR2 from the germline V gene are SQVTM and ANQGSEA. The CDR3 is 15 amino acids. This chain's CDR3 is CSVEDLRGAYYGYTF. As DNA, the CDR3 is TGCAGCGTTGAAGATCTCAGGGGCGCTTACTATGGCTACACCTTC.

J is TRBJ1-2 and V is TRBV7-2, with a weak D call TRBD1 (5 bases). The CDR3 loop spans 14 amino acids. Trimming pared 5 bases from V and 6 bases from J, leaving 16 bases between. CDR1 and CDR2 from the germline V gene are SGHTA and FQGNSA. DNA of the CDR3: TGTGCCAGCAGCGGCGACAGCGGCGCCAATGGCTACACCTTC. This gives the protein CASSGDSGANGYTF.

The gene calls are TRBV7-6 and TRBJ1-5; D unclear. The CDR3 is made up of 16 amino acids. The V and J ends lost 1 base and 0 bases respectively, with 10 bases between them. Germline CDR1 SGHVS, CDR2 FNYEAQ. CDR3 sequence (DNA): TGTGCCAGCAGCTTAGGGCAAGCCCTTAGCAATCAGCCCCAGCATTTT. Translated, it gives CASSLGQALSNQPQHF.

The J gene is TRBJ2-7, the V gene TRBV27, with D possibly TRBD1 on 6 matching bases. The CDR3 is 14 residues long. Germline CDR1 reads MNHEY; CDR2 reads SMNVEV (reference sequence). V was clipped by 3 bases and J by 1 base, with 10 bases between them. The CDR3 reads CASSLSGASYEQYF. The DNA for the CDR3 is TGTGCCAGCAGTTTGTCAGGGGCGTCCTACGAGCAGTACTTC.

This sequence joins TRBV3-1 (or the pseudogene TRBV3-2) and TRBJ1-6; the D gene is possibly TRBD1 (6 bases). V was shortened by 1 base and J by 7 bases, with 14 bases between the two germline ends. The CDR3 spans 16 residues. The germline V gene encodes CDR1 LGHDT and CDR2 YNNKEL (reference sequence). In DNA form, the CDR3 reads TGTGCCAGCAGCCAAGCCGGACAGTTCCCGAATTCACCCCTCCACTTT. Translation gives CASSQAGQFPNSPLHF.

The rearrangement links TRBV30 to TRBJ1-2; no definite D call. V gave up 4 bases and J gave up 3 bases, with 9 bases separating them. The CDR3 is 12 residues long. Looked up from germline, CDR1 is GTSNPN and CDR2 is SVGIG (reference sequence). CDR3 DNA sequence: TGTGCCTGGAAATTCGGACACTATGGCTACACCTTC. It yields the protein CAWKFGHYGYTF.

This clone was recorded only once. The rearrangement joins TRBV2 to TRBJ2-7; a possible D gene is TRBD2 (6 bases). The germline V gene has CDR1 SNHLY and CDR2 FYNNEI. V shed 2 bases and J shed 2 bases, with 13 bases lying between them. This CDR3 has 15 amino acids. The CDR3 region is CASSERAGSTYEQYF. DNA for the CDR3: TGTGCCAGCAGTGAAAGGGCGGGGAGCACCTACGAGCAGTACTTC.

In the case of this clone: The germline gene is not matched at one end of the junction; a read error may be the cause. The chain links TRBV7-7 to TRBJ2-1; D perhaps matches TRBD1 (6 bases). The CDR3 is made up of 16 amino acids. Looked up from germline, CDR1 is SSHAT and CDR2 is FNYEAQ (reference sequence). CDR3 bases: TGTGCTAGCAGCCCAGGACAGTTTTTTAACTACAATGAGCAGTTCTTC. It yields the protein CASSPGQFFNYNEQFF.

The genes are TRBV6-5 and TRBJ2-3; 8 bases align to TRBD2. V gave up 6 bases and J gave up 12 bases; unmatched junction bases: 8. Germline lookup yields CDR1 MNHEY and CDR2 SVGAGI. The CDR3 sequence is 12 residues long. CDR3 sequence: CASRSSGPPQYF. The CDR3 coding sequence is TGTGCCAGCAGATCTAGCGGGCCCCCACAGTATTTT.

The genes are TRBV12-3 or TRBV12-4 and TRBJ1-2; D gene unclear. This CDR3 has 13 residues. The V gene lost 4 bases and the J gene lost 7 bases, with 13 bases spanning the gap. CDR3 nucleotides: TGTGCCAGCAGTTCCTTAGGAGGACTTGGCTACACCTTC. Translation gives CASSSLGGLGYTF.

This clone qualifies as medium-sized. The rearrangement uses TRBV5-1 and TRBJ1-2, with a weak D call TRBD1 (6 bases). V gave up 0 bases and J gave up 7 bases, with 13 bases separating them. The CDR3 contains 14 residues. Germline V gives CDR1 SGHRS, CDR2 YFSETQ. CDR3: CASSLDPGAGGYTF. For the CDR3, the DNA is TGCGCCAGCAGCTTGGATCCGGGGGCCGGTGGCTACACCTTC.

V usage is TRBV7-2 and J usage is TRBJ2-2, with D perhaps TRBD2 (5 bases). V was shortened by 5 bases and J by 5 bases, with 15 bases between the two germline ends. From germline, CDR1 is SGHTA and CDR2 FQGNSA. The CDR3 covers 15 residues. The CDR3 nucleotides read TGTGCCAGCAGCCCTACTAGGTGGCGTACCGGGGAGCTGTTTTTT. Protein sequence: CASSPTRWRTGELFF.

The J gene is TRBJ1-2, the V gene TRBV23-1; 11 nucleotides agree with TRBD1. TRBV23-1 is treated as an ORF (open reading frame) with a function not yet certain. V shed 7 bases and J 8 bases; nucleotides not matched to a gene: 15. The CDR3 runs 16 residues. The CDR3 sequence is CASTISGTGGFYGYTF. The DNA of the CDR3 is TGCGCCAGCACCATATCCGGGACAGGGGGTTTTTACGGCTACACCTTC.